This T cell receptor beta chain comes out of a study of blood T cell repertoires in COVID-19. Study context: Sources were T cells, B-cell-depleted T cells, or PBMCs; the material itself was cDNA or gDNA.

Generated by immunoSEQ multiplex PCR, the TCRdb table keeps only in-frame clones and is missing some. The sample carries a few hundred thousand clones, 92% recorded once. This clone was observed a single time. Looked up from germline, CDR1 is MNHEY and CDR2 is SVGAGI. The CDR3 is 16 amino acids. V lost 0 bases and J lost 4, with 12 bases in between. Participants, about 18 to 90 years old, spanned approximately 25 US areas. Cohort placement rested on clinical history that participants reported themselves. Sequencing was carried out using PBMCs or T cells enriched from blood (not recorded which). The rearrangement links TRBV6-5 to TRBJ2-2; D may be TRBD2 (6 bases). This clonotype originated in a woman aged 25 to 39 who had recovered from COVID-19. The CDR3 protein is CASSYSIAGPTGELFF. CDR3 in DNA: TGTGCCAGCAGTTACTCGATTGCGGGGCCCACCGGGGAGCTGTTTTTT.